This paragraph reports one T cell receptor beta chain. Its antigen is still unknown. The PCR contained 60 Vbeta and 13 Jbeta primers. Generated by immunoSEQ multiplex PCR, the TCRdb table keeps only in-frame clones and is missing some. Of about 55,000 clones listed, 78% are singletons. This sample is part of a study of cytomegalovirus exposure and HLA in healthy donors. Study observations and caveats: Accurate prediction of most subjects' HLA-A and HLA-B alleles from TCR beta sequences was reported. Per published reports, the classifier diagnosed cytomegalovirus status with high specificity and sensitivity.

Everyone who donated was a healthy bone marrow donor. This receptor was obtained from a female donor in good health and CMV-seronegative. The sequencing sample was made of PBMCs.

CDR3 protein: CASSPPGLAGTDTQYF. The DNA of the CDR3 is TGTGCCAGCAGCCCCCCTGGACTCGCCGGCACAGATACGCAGTATTTT. The chain couples TRBV11-2 to TRBJ2-3; the D gene is possibly TRBD2 (5 bases). The V and J ends lost 5 bases and 1 base respectively, with 16 bases between them. The CDR3 has 16 amino acids. Germline CDR1 SGHAT, CDR2 FQNNGV.